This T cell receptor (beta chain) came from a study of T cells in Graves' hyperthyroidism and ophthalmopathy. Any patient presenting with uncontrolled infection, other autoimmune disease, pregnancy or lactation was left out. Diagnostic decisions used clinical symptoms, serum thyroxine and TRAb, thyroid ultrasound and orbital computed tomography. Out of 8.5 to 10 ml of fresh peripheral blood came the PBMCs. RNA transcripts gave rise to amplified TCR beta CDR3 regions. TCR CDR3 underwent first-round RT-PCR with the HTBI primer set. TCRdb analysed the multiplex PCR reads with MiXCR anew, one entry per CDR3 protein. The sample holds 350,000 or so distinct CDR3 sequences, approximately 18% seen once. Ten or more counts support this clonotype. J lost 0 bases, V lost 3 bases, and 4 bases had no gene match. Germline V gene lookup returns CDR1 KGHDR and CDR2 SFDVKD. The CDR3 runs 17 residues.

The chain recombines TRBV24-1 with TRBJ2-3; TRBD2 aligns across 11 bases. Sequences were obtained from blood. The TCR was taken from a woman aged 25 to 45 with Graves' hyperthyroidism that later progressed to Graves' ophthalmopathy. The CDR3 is CATSDMRTSGSTDTQYF. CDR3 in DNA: TGTGCCACCAGTGATATGAGGACTAGCGGGAGCACAGATACGCAGTATTTT.